This T cell receptor (beta chain) comes out of a study of CXCR3-negative and CXCR3-positive naive CD8 T cells. The libraries of TRB cDNA were constructed through 5' RACE using UMI labels. TCRdb reworked the 5' RACE reads into one entry per CDR3 protein, no DNA. This specimen shows about 82,000 distinct CDR3 sequences; the ten leading clones hold less than 1.1%. Germline values: CDR1 SGHVS, CDR2 FQNEAQ. CDR3 length: 14 amino acids. Study-level results: Fresh PBMCs were used in most assays, and CXCR3 expression partially decreased after cryopreservation. Both naive subsets, CXCR3-negative and CXCR3-positive, displayed similar TRBV-TRBJ usage, unlike memory cells. CXCR3-positive naive cells carried more hydrophobic TRB CDR3s than CXCR3-negative naive cells did.

Regarding this clonotype: The antigen remains undetermined.

Naive CD8+ T cells carried a CD45RO-CCR7+CD27+CD95- phenotype. The chain links TRBV7-8 to TRBJ2-7; the TCRdb call, TRBD1, lacks DNA for checking. This sequence was found in a human donor in good health. Some clones in this sample may be carry-over from other donors' samples. Sequencing was performed on naive CXCR3- CD8+ T cells from blood. As to subset: CD45RO-CCR7+CD27+CD95- naive CD8+ T cells lacking CXCR3 (TNR3-). The CDR3 loop reads CASSSGTENYEQYF.